The rows below give T cell receptor beta chains drawn from one sample of a study of blood T cell repertoires in COVID-19. Only in-frame clones appear in the TCRdb table, and some are missing; sequencing was by immunoSEQ multiplex PCR. The sample includes over 70,000 clones, 86% of them seen just once. The sequencing sample was made of peripheral blood. The receptors come from a human donor in a cohort sampled during active COVID-19. The CDR3 runs from the conserved cysteine through the conserved F or W. D genes are given only for firm matches. Size values are once, few and many counts, or a class for expanded clones, and some rows have none.

d_gene,v_gene,j_gene,abundance,CDR3nt,CDR3aa
.,TRBV2,TRBJ2-2,.,TGTGCCAGCAGTGCTGACTGGAACACCGGGGAGCTGTTTTTT,CASSADWNTGELFF
.,TRBV18,TRBJ2-5,.,TGTGCCAGCTCATCTCAAGAGACCCAGTACTTC,CASSSQETQYF
.,TRBV5-4,TRBJ1-1,.,TGTGCCAGCAGTACCTGGAACAGGCTGATGAACACTGAAGCTTTCTTT,CASSTWNRLMNTEAFF
TRBD1,TRBV11-2,TRBJ1-5,.,TGTGCCAGCAGCTCAGGACAGGGCAATCAGCCCCAGCATTTT,CASSSGQGNQPQHF
TRBD1,TRBV5-6,TRBJ1-2,.,TGTGCCAGCAGCTTGGGAGGGGACAGAGGAAACAACTATGGCTACACCTTC,CASSLGGDRGNNYGYTF
TRBD1,TRBV7-2,TRBJ1-3,.,TGTGCCAGCAGCTTAGAAGGACAGGGCCCATTTTCAGGAAACACCATATATTTT,CASSLEGQGPFSGNTIYF
TRBD1,TRBV9,TRBJ1-3,.,TGTGCCAGCAGCGTATCAGGACAGGGGGCTGGAAACACCATATATTTT,CASSVSGQGAGNTIYF
.,TRBV4-1,TRBJ2-3,.,TGCGCCAGCAGCCAAGTCCGGGGTGGTACAGATACGCAGTATTTT,CASSQVRGGTDTQYF
.,TRBV9,TRBJ2-1,.,TGTGCCAGCAGCGTAGTTGGTGGGAGTGTGTACAATGAGCAGTTCTTC,CASSVVGGSVYNEQFF
TRBD1,TRBV7-9,TRBJ2-7,once,TGTGCCAGCAGCCGGGACAGGGACTACGAGCAGTACTTC,CASSRDRDYEQYF
.,TRBV30,TRBJ1-6,.,TGTGCCTGGAGTCCCGGGGAGTCCCTCCACTTT,CAWSPGESLHF
TRBD1,TRBV4-3,TRBJ2-7,.,TGCGCCAGCAGCCATGACCGGGACAGTTACTACGAGCAGTACTTC,CASSHDRDSYYEQYF
.,TRBV11-1,TRBJ2-2,.,TGTGCCAGCAGGCAACGTGGGCCCGGGGAGCTGTTTTTT,CASRQRGPGELFF
TRBD2,TRBV7-9,TRBJ2-2,.,TGTGCCAGCAGCCTACCCCTCGCTAGCGGGAGGTTTAACACCGGGGAGCTGTTTTTT,CASSLPLASGRFNTGELFF
.,TRBV30,TRBJ2-6,.,TGTGCCTGGGCAACAGGTTCTGGGGCCAACGTCCTGACTTTC,CAWATGSGANVLTF
TRBD2,TRBV27,TRBJ2-2,few,TGTGCCAGCAGTTTAGGGCTAGCGGGAGTGGCGGGGGAGCTGTTTTTT,CASSLGLAGVAGELFF
.,TRBV11-3,TRBJ1-2,.,TGTGCCAGCAGCTTAGGTGTTCAGGGGAACTATGGCTACACCTTC,CASSLGVQGNYGYTF
.,TRBV19,TRBJ2-6,.,TGTGCCAGTAGTTTTCTCTCTGGGGCCAACGTCCTGACTTTC,CASSFLSGANVLTF
.,TRBV19,TRBJ1-5,.,TGTGCCAGTAGTATTCAGGGAACTGTGTCGAATCAGCCCCAGCATTTT,CASSIQGTVSNQPQHF
TRBD1,TRBV7-2,TRBJ2-1,.,TGTGCCAGCAGCTTTACAGGGGGAGGTATCTACAATGAGCAGTTCTTC,CASSFTGGGIYNEQFF
.,TRBV2,TRBJ1-2,few,TGTGCCAGCGTCAGGGGTTATGGCTACACCTTC,CASVRGYGYTF
.,TRBV28,TRBJ1-1,.,TGTGCCAGCAGTCCGGGACATTTAACTGAAGCTTTCTTT,CASSPGHLTEAFF
.,TRBV5-1,TRBJ2-1,.,TGCGCCAGCAGCTCCACGGGGACTCGGAGCTCCTACAATGAGCAGTTCTTC,CASSSTGTRSSYNEQFF
TRBD1,TRBV28,TRBJ1-3,.,TGTGCCAGCAGTTCCCCGACAGGGTTGGGGAGAAACACCATATATTTT,CASSSPTGLGRNTIYF
.,TRBV5-1,TRBJ2-1,.,TGCGCCAGCAGCCCGGAGGGCGGGAATGAGCAGTTCTTC,CASSPEGGNEQFF
.,TRBV5-1,TRBJ1-3,.,TGCGCCAGCAGCTTGGGAACAGGGCCTTCTGGAAACACCATATATTTT,CASSLGTGPSGNTIYF
.,TRBV6-5,TRBJ2-7,.,TGTGCCAGCAGTCCAGACACTTACGAGCAGTACTTC,CASSPDTYEQYF
TRBD1,TRBV4-3,TRBJ2-7,.,TGCGCCAGCAGCCAAGATATCGGGACAGTCTTTCACTACGAGCAGTACTTC,CASSQDIGTVFHYEQYF
TRBD1,TRBV5-1,TRBJ1-5,.,TGCGCCAGCAGCTTGGAGGGACAGGGGTTTCAGCCCCAGCATTTT,CASSLEGQGFQPQHF
.,TRBV10-2,TRBJ2-7,.,TGCGCCAGCAGCCAACTAGCCTACGAGCAGTACTTC,CASSQLAYEQYF
TRBD2,TRBV4-1,TRBJ2-7,few,TGCGCCAGCAGCCAGCTACGACTAGCATACGAGCAGTACTTC,CASSQLRLAYEQYF
TRBD2,TRBV24-1,TRBJ2-3,.,TGTGCCACCGGACTAGCGGGAGTGGGAGATACGCAGTATTTT,CATGLAGVGDTQYF
.,TRBV7-3,TRBJ1-5,.,TGTGCCAGCAGCTTAACCGCAGAAGGAGACAATCAGCCCCAGCATTTT,CASSLTAEGDNQPQHF
.,TRBV11-1,TRBJ2-4,once,TGTGCCAGCAGCGACCGGGCTCGGTCCTACGGGGACATTCAGTACTTC,CASSDRARSYGDIQYF
.,TRBV3-1/TRBV3-2,TRBJ2-3,.,TGTGCCAGCAGCCAAGTTGATTCGGGTGCGCAGTATTTT,CASSQVDSGAQYF
.,TRBV28,TRBJ1-2,.,TGTGCCAGCAGTTTACGAGGACAAACTTCCTATGGCTACACCTTC,CASSLRGQTSYGYTF
.,TRBV13,TRBJ2-7,.,TGTGCCAGCAGCCGATCCCCGGGACACTCCCTGGGGCGTACCGAGCAGTACTTC,CASSRSPGHSLGRTEQYF
TRBD1,TRBV7-9,TRBJ2-7,.,TGTGCCAGCACCAAGACAGGGGCGTCCTACGAGCAGTACTTC,CASTKTGASYEQYF
TRBD1,TRBV4-1,TRBJ1-4,.,TGCGCCAGCAGCCCCCGACAGGGGGCGGGTGAAAAACTGTTTTTT,CASSPRQGAGEKLFF
TRBD2,TRBV3-1/TRBV3-2,TRBJ2-7,.,TGTGCCAGCAGCCAAGCCTTTGGACTAGCGGGAAGGTACGAGCAGTACTTC,CASSQAFGLAGRYEQYF
TRBD1,TRBV19,TRBJ1-4,few,TGTGCCAGCTCCCCCGGGACAGGGGTTGAAAAACTGTTTTTT,CASSPGTGVEKLFF
.,TRBV30,TRBJ2-2,.,TGTGCCTGGAGACCAGGTACCGGGGAGCTGTTTTTT,CAWRPGTGELFF
TRBD1,TRBV4-2,TRBJ2-1,once,TGTGCCAGCAGCCAAGAGGGGACAGACAACAATGAGCAGTTCTTC,CASSQEGTDNNEQFF
.,TRBV7-3,TRBJ2-3,.,TGTGCCAGCAGCTTAGAAGGGAGCGCAGATACGCAGTATTTT,CASSLEGSADTQYF
.,TRBV9,TRBJ2-2,.,TGTGCCAGCAGCGTAGCTAGCGACAACACCGGGGAGCTGTTTTTT,CASSVASDNTGELFF
TRBD2,TRBV9,TRBJ2-7,.,TGTGCCAGCAGCGTAGGCCTAGCGGAAACCTACGAGCAGTACTTC,CASSVGLAETYEQYF
.,TRBV10-3,TRBJ2-3,.,TGTGCCATCAGTGGCAGGGTCGAAGGGATGGATACGCAGTATTTT,CAISGRVEGMDTQYF
TRBD1,TRBV18,TRBJ2-2,.,TGTGCCAGCTCACGCAGGGACAGGGGCAGCGGGGAGCTGTTTTTT,CASSRRDRGSGELFF
.,TRBV18,TRBJ1-3,few,TGTGCCAGCTCACTAGCCGGGACAACGCCGGGGCCAGGTGGAAACACCATATATTTT,CASSLAGTTPGPGGNTIYF
.,TRBV9,TRBJ1-6,.,TGTGCCAGCAGCGTAGCTGAGCAGGGGATTTCACCCCTCCACTTT,CASSVAEQGISPLHF
.,TRBV12-1,TRBJ2-3,.,TGTGCCAGCAGCTTGGGGGCGGATACGCAGTATTTT,CASSLGADTQYF
TRBD1,TRBV6-1,TRBJ2-7,.,TGTGCCAGCAGTGAAGGGCAGGGGGACGAGCAGTACTTC,CASSEGQGDEQYF
TRBD2,TRBV28,TRBJ2-7,once,TGTGCCAGCAGTTTTCAGCGGGGGGCTCTATCCGAGCAGTACTTC,CASSFQRGALSEQYF
.,TRBV4-2,TRBJ2-3,.,TGTGCCAGCAGCCAAGATCGGGGAAGCGGGAGCACAGATACGCAGTATTTT,CASSQDRGSGSTDTQYF